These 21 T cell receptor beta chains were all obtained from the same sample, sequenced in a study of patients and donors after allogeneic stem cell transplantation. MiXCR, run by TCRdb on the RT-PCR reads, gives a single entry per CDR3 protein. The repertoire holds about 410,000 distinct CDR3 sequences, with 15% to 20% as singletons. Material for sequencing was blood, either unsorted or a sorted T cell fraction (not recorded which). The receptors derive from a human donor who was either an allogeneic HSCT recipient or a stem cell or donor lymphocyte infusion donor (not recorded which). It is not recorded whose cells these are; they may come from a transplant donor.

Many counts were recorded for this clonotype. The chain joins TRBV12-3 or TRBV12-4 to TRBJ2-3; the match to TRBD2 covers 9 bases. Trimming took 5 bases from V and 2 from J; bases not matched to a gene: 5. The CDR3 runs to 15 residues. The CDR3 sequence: CASSIQREATDTQYF. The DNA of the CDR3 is TGTGCCAGCAGTATTCAGCGGGAGGCCACAGATACGCAGTATTTT.

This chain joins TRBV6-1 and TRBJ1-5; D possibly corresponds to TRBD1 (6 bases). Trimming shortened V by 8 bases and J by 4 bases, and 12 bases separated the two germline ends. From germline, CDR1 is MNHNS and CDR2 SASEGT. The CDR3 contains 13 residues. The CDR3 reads CASGGTFNQPQHF. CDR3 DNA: TGTGCCAGCGGAGGGACATTTAATCAGCCCCAGCATTTT.

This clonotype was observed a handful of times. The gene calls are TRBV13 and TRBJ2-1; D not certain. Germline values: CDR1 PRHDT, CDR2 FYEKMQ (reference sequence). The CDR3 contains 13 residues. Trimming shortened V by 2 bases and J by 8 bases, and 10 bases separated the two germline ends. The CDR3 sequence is CASSLTKGYEQFF. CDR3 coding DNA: TGTGCCAGCAGCTTAACCAAGGGTTATGAGCAGTTCTTC.

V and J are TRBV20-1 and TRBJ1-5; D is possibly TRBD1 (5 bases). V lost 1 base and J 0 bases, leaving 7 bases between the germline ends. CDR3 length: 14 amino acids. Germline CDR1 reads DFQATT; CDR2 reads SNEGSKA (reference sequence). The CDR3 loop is CSARGQNSNQPQHF. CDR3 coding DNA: TGCAGTGCTAGAGGACAGAATAGCAATCAGCCCCAGCATTTT.

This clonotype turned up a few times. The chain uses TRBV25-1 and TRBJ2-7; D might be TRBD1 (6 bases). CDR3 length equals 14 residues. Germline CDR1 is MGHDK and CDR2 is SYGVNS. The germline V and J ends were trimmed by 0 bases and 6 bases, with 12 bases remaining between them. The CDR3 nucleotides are TGTGCCAGCAGTGAATACATCACAGGGCTCGAGCAGTACTTC. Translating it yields CASSEYITGLEQYF.

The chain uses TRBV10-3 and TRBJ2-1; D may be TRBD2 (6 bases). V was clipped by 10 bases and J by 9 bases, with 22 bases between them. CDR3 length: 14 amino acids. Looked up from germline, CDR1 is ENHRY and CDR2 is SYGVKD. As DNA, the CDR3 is TGTGCCACCGTTCAGAACGGGAGAGAGGGTGAGCAGTTCTTC. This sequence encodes CATVQNGREGEQFF.

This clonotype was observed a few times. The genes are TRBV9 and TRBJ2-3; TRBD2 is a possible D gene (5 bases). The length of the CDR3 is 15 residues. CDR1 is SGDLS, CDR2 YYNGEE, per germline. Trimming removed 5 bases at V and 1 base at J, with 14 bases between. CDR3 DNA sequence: TGTGCCAGCAGTGAAGGTGGGCGGGGCACAGATACGCAGTATTTT. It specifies CASSEGGRGTDTQYF.

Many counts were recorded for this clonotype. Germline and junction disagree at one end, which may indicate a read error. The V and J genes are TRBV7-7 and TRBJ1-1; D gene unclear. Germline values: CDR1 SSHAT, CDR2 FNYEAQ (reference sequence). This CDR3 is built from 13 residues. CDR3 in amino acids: CASSLGPDTEAFF. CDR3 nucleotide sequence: TGTGCTAGCAGCTTAGGTCCCGACACTGAAGCTTTCTTT.

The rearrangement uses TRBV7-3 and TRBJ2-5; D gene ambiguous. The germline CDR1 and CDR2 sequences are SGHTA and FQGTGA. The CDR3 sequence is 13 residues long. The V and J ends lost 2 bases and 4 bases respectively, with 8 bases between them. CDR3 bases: TGTGCCAGCAGCTTACGGCCCGGAGAGACCCAGTACTTC. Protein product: CASSLRPGETQYF.

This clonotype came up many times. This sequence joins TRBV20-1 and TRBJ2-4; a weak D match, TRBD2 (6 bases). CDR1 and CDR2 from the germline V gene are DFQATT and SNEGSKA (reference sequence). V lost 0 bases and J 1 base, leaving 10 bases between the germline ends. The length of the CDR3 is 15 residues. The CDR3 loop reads CSARDGEVAKNIQYF. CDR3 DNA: TGCAGTGCTAGAGATGGGGAGGTTGCCAAAAACATTCAGTACTTC.

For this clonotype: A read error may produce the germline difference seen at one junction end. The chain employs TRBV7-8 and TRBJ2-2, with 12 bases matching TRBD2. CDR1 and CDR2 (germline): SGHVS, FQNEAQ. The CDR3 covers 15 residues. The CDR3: CVSSLRLAGAGELFF. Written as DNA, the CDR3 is TGTGTCAGCAGCTTACGACTAGCGGGAGCCGGGGAGCTGTTTTTT.

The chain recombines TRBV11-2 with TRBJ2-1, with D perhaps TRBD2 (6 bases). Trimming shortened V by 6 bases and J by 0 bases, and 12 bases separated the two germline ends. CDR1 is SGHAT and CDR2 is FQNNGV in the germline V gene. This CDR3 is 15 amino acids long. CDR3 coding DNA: TGTGCCAGCAGGGCCGGGAGCCTCTCCTACAATGAGCAGTTCTTC. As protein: CASRAGSLSYNEQFF. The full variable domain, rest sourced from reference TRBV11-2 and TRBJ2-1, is EAGVAQSPRYKIIEKRQSVAFWCNPISGHATLYWYQQILGQGPKLLIQFQNNGVVDDSQLPKDRFSAERLKGVDSTLKIQPAKLEDSAVYLCASRAGSLSYNEQFFGPGTRLTVL.

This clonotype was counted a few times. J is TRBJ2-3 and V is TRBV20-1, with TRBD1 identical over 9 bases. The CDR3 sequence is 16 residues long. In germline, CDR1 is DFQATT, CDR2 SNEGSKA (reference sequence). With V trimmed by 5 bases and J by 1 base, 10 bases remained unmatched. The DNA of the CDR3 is TGCAGTGCTGAGAACGGTAGGACAGGGGGCACAGATACGCAGTATTTT. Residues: CSAENGRTGGTDTQYF.

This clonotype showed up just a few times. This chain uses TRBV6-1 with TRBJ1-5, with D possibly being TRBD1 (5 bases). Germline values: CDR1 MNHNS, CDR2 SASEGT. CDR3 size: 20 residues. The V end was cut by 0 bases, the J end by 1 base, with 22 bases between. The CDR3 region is CASSEAVIPGLRKSNQPQHF. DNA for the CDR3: TGTGCCAGCAGTGAAGCCGTCATTCCGGGACTCCGAAAGAGCAATCAGCCCCAGCATTTT.

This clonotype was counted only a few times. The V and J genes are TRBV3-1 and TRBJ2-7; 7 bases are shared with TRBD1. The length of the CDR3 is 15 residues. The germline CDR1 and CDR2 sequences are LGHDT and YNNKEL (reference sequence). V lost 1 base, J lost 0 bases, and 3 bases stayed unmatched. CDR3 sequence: CASSQVRDSSYEQYF. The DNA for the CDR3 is TGTGCCAGCAGCCAAGTACGGGACAGCTCCTACGAGCAGTACTTC.

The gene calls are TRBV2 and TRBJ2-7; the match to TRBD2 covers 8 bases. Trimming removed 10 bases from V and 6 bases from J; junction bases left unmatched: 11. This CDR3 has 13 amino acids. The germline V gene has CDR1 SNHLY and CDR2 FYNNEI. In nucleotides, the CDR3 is TGTGCCACCGCCCCGGGGGGGCCTCGCGAGCAGTACTTC. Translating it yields CATAPGGPREQYF.

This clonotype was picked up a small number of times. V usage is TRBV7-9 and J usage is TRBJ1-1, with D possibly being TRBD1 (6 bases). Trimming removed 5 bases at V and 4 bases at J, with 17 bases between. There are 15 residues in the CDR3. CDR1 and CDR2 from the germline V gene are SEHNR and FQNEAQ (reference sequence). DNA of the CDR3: TGTGCCAGCAGCCACAGGGTAGGGACGGGCACTGAAGCTTTCTTT. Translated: CASSHRVGTGTEAFF. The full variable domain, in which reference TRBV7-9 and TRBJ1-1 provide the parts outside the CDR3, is DTGVSQNPRHKITKRGQNVTFRCDPISEHNRLYWYRQTLGQGPEFLTYFQNEAQLEKSRLLSDRFSAERPKGSFSTLEIQRTEQGDSAMYLCASSHRVGTGTEAFFGQGTRLTVV.

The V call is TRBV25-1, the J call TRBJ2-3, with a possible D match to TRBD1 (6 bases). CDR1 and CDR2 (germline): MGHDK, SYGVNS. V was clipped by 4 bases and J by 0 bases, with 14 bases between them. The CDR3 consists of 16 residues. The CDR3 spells CASSAEPGASTDTQYF. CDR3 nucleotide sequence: TGTGCCAGCAGTGCGGAGCCAGGGGCTAGCACAGATACGCAGTATTTT. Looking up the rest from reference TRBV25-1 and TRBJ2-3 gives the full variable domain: EADIYQTPRYLVIGTGKKITLECSQTMGHDKMYWYQQDPGMELHLIHYSYGVNSTEKGDLSSESTVSRIRTEHFPLTLESARPSHTSQYLCASSAEPGASTDTQYFGPGTRLTVL.

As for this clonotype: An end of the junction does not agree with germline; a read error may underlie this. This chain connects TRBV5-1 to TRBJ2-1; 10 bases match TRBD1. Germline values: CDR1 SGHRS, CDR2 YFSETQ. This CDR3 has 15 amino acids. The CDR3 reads CASRLGGQGYNEQFF. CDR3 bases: TGCGCCAGCAGGTTGGGGGGACAGGGGTACAATGAGCAGTTCTTC. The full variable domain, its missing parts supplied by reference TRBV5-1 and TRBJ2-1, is KAGVTQTPRYLIKTRGQQVTLSCSPISGHRSVSWYQQTPGQGLQFLFEYFSETQRNKGNFPGRFSGRQFSNSRSEMNVSTLELGDSALYLCASRLGGQGYNEQFFGPGTRLTVL.

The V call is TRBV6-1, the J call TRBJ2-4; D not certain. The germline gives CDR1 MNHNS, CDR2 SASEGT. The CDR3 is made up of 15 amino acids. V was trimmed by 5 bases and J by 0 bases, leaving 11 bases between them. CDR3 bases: TGTGCCAGCAGTCTCCGCCAGACAGCCAAAAACATTCAGTACTTC. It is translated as CASSLRQTAKNIQYF.

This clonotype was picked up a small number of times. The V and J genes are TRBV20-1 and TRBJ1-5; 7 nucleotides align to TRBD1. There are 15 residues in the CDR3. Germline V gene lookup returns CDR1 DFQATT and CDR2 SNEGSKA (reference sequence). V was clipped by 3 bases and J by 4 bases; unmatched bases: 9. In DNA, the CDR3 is TGCAGTGCTAGCCCGACAGGGAGGGTGAATCAGCCCCAGCATTTT. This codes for CSASPTGRVNQPQHF.